This T cell receptor (beta chain) is drawn from a study of T cell responses to AZD1222 COVID-19 vaccine. As for this clone: Antigen unknown.

Trimming took 5 bases from V and 8 from J; bases not matched to a gene: 21. The CDR3 has 19 amino acids. CDR1 and CDR2 from the germline V gene are SGHTA and FQGNSA. Study-wide results and caveats: When two AZD1222 doses had been given, Spike-specific TCR breadth and depth rose.

The assay was immunoSEQ multiplex PCR, and TCRdb's table has in-frame clones only and misses some. This table has around 99,000 clones, around nine tenths appearing once. The TCR was taken from an adult in good health. The gene calls are TRBV7-2 and TRBJ1-4, with 9 positions matching TRBD1. This specimen was peripheral blood, taken on day 0 of AZD1222 vaccination. DNA for the CDR3: TGTGCCAGCAGCCTCGGATTCGGGACAGGGTTGGGGGCGCGGGAAAAACTGTTTTTT. It specifies CASSLGFGTGLGAREKLFF.